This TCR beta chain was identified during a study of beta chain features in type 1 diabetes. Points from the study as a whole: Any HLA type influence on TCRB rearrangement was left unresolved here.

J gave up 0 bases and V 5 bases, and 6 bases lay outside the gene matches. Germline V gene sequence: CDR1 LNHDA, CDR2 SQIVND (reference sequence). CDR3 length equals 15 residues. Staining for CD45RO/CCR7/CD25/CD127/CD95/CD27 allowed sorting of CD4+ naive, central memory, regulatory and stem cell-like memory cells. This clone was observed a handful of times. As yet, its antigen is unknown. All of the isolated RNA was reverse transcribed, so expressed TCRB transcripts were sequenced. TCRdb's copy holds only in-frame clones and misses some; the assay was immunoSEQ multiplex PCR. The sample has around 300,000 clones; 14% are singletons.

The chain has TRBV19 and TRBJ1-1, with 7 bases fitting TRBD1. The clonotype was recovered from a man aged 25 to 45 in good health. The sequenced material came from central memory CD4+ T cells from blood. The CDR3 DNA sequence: TGTGCCAGTAGTCCACAGGGGACCCTGAACACTGAAGCTTTCTTT. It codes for CASSPQGTLNTEAFF.